Following are 14 T cell receptor beta chains from one sample sequenced in a study of T cells after yellow fever vaccination (dated by TCRdb to about 2019). This specimen's treatment or condition label, interpreted: live attenuated yellow fever vaccine strain. The method behind the library was 5' RACE. Data came from an Illumina HiSeq 2500. TCRdb reanalyzed the raw reads on its own, using fastp at Q25 for trimming and MiXCR for clone calling, and kept in-frame beta chains. Under each unique CDR3 protein, matching rows form one entry showing the most common genes and DNA. This sample comprises about 580,000 distinct CDR3 sequences, around a sixth of them detected only once. Jointly, the top ten make up around 16% of the sample. The material was PBMCs, obtained 5 to 6 days after the first yellow fever vaccination. All receptors derive from a man younger than 35 who received the YFV17D yellow fever vaccine.

This clonotype was observed a handful of times. The chain recombines TRBV20-1 with TRBJ2-1; 8 bases align to TRBD2. The length of the CDR3 is 13 residues. In germline, CDR1 is DFQATT, CDR2 SNEGSKA (reference sequence). V lost 1 base to trimming and J lost 4 bases; unmatched junction nucleotides: 0. The DNA of the CDR3 is TGCAGTGCTAGAGCGGGGGGGTACAATGAGCAGTTCTTC. This encodes CSARAGGYNEQFF.

This clonotype occurred a few times. This chain links TRBV12-3 or TRBV12-4 with TRBJ2-1; the D gene is possibly TRBD1 (5 bases). V gave up 3 bases and J gave up 10 bases, with 16 bases separating them. The CDR3 runs to 14 residues. The CDR3 loop reads CASSFGRAFMEQFF. CDR3 nucleotides: TGTGCCAGCAGTTTCGGCAGGGCGTTTATGGAGCAGTTCTTC.

The chain recombines TRBV20-1 with TRBJ2-1; 10 nucleotides line up with TRBD2. CDR1 is DFQATT, CDR2 SNEGSKA, per germline (reference sequence). The V gene end was trimmed by 6 bases and the J gene end by 0 bases; junction bases not matched to a gene: 14. CDR3 length equals 18 residues. The CDR3 is CSARTSGSSLSSYNEQFF. Here the CDR3 DNA reads TGCAGTGCCCGGACTAGCGGCTCTTCCCTTAGCTCCTACAATGAGCAGTTCTTC.

In its sample, this clonotype was seen many times. In DNA form, the CDR3 reads TGTGCCAGCAGCTTAGTTGGTCGGACCCAGTACTTC. This codes for CASSLVGRTQYF. The genes are TRBV11-2 and TRBJ2-5; no definite D call. Per the germline V gene, CDR1 is SGHAT and CDR2 is FQNNGV. This CDR3 has 12 residues. Trimming left V 1 base short and J 7 bases short, with 7 bases between.

The chain carries TRBV6-1 and TRBJ1-2, with 11 nucleotides matching TRBD1. After removal of 6 bases from V and 8 bases from J, the junction contained 8 bases not matched to a gene. This CDR3 contains 14 residues. Germline V gene lookup returns CDR1 MNHNS and CDR2 SASEGT. This CDR3 is CASRDGQGAGGYTF. The CDR3 DNA reads TGTGCCAGCAGGGACGGACAGGGGGCAGGGGGCTACACCTTC.

The rearrangement joins TRBV7-9 to TRBJ1-6; 9 positions agree with TRBD1. V was pared by 5 bases and J by 7 bases, with 6 bases of the junction left unmatched. This CDR3 has 15 residues. In germline, CDR1 is SEHNR, CDR2 FQNEAQ (reference sequence). The CDR3 nucleotides read TGTGCCAGCAGCCGTACCGGGACAGGGAATTCACCCCTCCACTTT. Translated, it gives CASSRTGTGNSPLHF.

This sequence joins TRBV5-4 and TRBJ2-3, with 7 bases identical to TRBD1. This CDR3 is 16 amino acids long. Germline V CDR1 and CDR2: SGHNT, YYREEE (reference sequence). Trimming removed 2 bases from V and 2 bases from J; junction bases left unmatched: 8. The CDR3 sequence: CASSFPGQLFTDTQYF. DNA for the CDR3: TGTGCCAGCAGCTTTCCGGGACAGCTTTTCACAGATACGCAGTATTTT.

This clonotype was recorded a few times. The rearrangement uses TRBV21-1 and TRBJ2-7; the table gives TRBD2 as D, unverified against the DNA. TRBV21-1 is a documented pseudogene. The CDR3 is 14 residues long. CDR3 nucleotides: TGTGCCAGCAGCACCTCCGACAGCTCCTACGAGCAGTACTTC. The encoded protein is CASSTSDSSYEQYF.

The chain is built from TRBV6-1 and TRBJ2-1; the D is unclear. The CDR3 loop spans 17 amino acids. The germline V gene encodes CDR1 MNHNS and CDR2 SASEGT. Trimming stripped 6 bases from V and 2 bases from J, with 20 bases between. The DNA for the CDR3 is TGTGCCAGCAGCCTACACCACCGGGCCGCGACCTACAATGAGCAGTTCTTC. It yields the protein CASSLHHRAATYNEQFF.

This clonotype appeared a few times. The V and J genes are TRBV20-1 and TRBJ1-6; D remains unclear. The CDR3 has 16 amino acids. The V gene's germline CDR1 is DFQATT and CDR2 SNEGSKA (reference sequence). Trimming took off 0 bases at V and 4 bases at J, with 13 bases between the two ends. Here the CDR3 DNA reads TGCAGTGCTAGAGACCCCCTCACAGCGTATAATTCACCCCTCCACTTT. The encoded protein is CSARDPLTAYNSPLHF.

CDR3 amino acids: CASSFGGNGELFF. As DNA, the CDR3 is TGTGCCAGCAGCTTTGGAGGGAACGGGGAGCTGTTTTTT. V is TRBV5-6 and J is TRBJ2-2; a weak D match, TRBD2 (6 bases). Trimming pared 2 bases from V and 7 bases from J, leaving 9 bases between. The CDR3 covers 13 residues. Germline V lookup: CDR1 SGHDT, CDR2 YYEEEE.

The chain recombines TRBV4-3 with TRBJ2-7; tentatively, D is TRBD2 (6 bases). CDR1 and CDR2 (germline): LGHNA, YSLEER. The CDR3 has 16 residues. Trimming took off 1 base at V and 6 bases at J, with 19 bases between the two ends. The DNA for the CDR3 is TGCGCCAGCAGCCAAGTGAGTTATGGGGCCGGGGGCGAGCAGTACTTC. The encoded protein is CASSQVSYGAGGEQYF.

The V gene is TRBV6-5, the J gene TRBJ2-1; D possibly corresponds to TRBD2 (6 bases). Germline V gene data show CDR1 as MNHEY and CDR2 as SVGAGI. The CDR3 has 12 residues. V shed 8 bases and J shed 6 bases, with 11 bases lying between them. CDR3 amino acids: CASRHGGNEQFF. The CDR3 coding sequence is TGTGCCAGCCGGCACGGGGGCAATGAGCAGTTCTTC.

The chain uses TRBV2 and TRBJ2-1; 10 bases map to TRBD1. The junction had 5 bases not matched to a gene; V was cut back by 6 bases and J by 6 bases. Germline V CDR1 and CDR2: SNHLY, FYNNEI. CDR3 size: 14 residues. CDR3 in DNA: TGTGCCAGCAGATTCGACAGGGGGCCCAATGAGCAGTTCTTC. Translating it yields CASRFDRGPNEQFF.